This TCR beta chain appears in the sequencing data of a study of blood T cells in healthy people across ages. Regarding the study as a whole: In the absence of known donor CMV status, changes in expanded clonotypes were possibly confounded. When one million T cells were used, diversity estimates were thought to be underestimates. Unsorted PBMC material precluded a definitive naive versus antigen-experienced comparison.

It was with a sample-barcoded 5' primer and a J-beta primer mix that a second PCR of about 6 to 12 cycles was run. The study obtained at least 2.5 million CDR3-containing paired-end reads from every sample. TCRdb recomputed calls from the 5' RACE reads with MiXCR, one row per CDR3 protein. The top ten clones hold roughly 14% of a sample with about 640,000 distinct CDR3 sequences, about 28% of them seen once. Germline V CDR1 and CDR2: MDHEN, SYDVKM. The CDR3 is 13 residues long. Of note for this clonotype: The antigen remains undetermined.

Sequenced sample: blood. The TCR was taken from an elderly woman in good health. The chain carries TRBV28 and TRBJ2-4, with D possibly matching TRBD2 (5 bases). The DNA end favors TRBJ2-7, so the J call may be wrong. The CDR3, as DNA: TGTGCCAGCAGAACCGGGAATTACCACGAGCAGTACTTC. Translated: CASRTGNYHEQYF.